This T cell receptor (beta chain) was identified during a study of identical twins. Study-wide results and limits: Alpha sequences that were out-of-frame and twin-shared showed an excess of low generation probability. Conclusions came from cross-sectional statistical analysis, not from following the same donors.

For this clonotype: The antigen is not known.

The CDR3 runs 15 residues. CDR1 SEHNR and CDR2 FQNEAQ come from the germline V gene (reference sequence). The V and J ends lost 6 bases and 7 bases, in that order; junction bases with no gene match: 9. MiXCR was run by TCRdb on the 5' RACE reads, yielding one entry per CDR3 protein. The sample has around 340,000 distinct CDR3 sequences; 9% to 15% are singletons. The sample was also reused in another study, on yellow fever vaccine responses in identical twins. That work contributes: Reportedly, the response of twins' T cells to the vaccine seemed partly convergent, partly personalized.

The chain is built from TRBV7-9 and TRBJ2-1, with 10 bases aligning to TRBD2. The sample was CD8+ T cells sorted from blood. The clonotype was recovered from a young woman in good health. In DNA form, the CDR3 reads TGTGCCAGCAGGCCAGCGGGAGGGCCTCTAAATGAGCAGTTCTTC. It encodes CASRPAGGPLNEQFF.